These 18 T cell receptor beta chains were sequenced from one sample in a study of cytomegalovirus exposure and HLA in healthy donors. The PCR employed 60 Vbeta primers together with 13 Jbeta primers. Some clones are missing from TCRdb's copy, which holds only in-frame ones; the method was immunoSEQ multiplex PCR. The sample carries 85,000 to 100,000 clones, 65% to 80% recorded once. The sample consisted of PBMCs. These receptors were collected from a human donor in good health.

This chain uses TRBV6-5 with TRBJ1-1, with a weak D call TRBD1 (6 bases). Germline CDR1 reads MNHEY; CDR2 reads SVGAGI. The CDR3 length is 13 residues. V dropped 6 bases and J dropped 7 bases, with 15 bases sitting between them. The CDR3 is CASSPDLGGEAFF. DNA for the CDR3: TGTGCCAGCAGCCCCGACTTAGGGGGTGAAGCTTTCTTT.

This chain connects TRBV19 to TRBJ2-3; 8 positions agree with TRBD2. This CDR3 is built from 12 residues. Germline V CDR1 and CDR2: LNHDA, SQIVND (reference sequence). Trimming at V came to 5 bases and at J to 6 bases, leaving 1 base not matched to a gene. CDR3 bases: TGTGCCAGTAGTTCGGGGGGGGATACGCAGTATTTT. It is translated as CASSSGGDTQYF. The full variable domain, its missing parts supplied by reference TRBV19 and TRBJ2-3, is DGGITQSPKYLFRKEGQNVTLSCEQNLNHDAMYWYRQDPGQGLRLIYYSQIVNDFQKGDIAEGYSVSREKKESFPLTVTSAQKNPTAFYLCASSSGGDTQYFGPGTRLTVL.

This clone was counted a few times. The rearrangement joins TRBV5-6 to TRBJ2-7, with 8 bases that match TRBD1. Germline lookup yields CDR1 SGHDT and CDR2 YYEEEE. This CDR3 is 14 amino acids long. J gave up 3 bases and V 2 bases, and 4 bases lay outside the gene matches. The CDR3 region has the DNA TGTGCCAGCAGCTTTACAGGGGGGAACTACGAGCAGTACTTC. Its translation is CASSFTGGNYEQYF.

The rearrangement joins TRBV7-2 to TRBJ1-5; 9 bases fit TRBD1. V shed 3 bases, J shed 5 bases, and the junction held 5 bases outside the gene matches. The CDR3 has 15 residues. Germline loops: CDR1 SGHTA, CDR2 FQGNSA. The chain's CDR3 is CASSFDRGNYQPQHF. CDR3 coding DNA: TGTGCCAGCAGCTTTGACAGGGGGAATTATCAGCCCCAGCATTTT. Complete variable domain (other parts from reference TRBV7-2 and TRBJ1-5): GAGVSQSPSNKVTEKGKDVELRCDPISGHTALYWYRQSLGQGLEFLIYFQGNSAPDKSGLPSDRFSAERTGGSVSTLTIQRTQQEDSAVYLCASSFDRGNYQPQHFGDGTRLSIL.

The chain combines TRBV6-1 with TRBJ1-3; D is perhaps TRBD1 (5 bases). This CDR3 is built from 16 residues. Germline V gives CDR1 MNHNS, CDR2 SASEGT. The V gene lost 3 bases and the J gene lost 7 bases, with 19 bases spanning the gap. This CDR3 is CASSDTGTFEPNTIYF. CDR3 nucleotide sequence: TGTGCCAGCAGTGATACCGGGACTTTCGAGCCTAACACCATATATTTT.

V usage is TRBV5-1 and J usage is TRBJ1-1, with 7 bases fitting TRBD1. This CDR3 has 15 residues. Germline values: CDR1 SGHRS, CDR2 YFSETQ. The trim removed 3 bases at V and 1 base at J, leaving 6 bases unmatched. CDR3 protein: CASSSTGDTNTEAFF. The CDR3 DNA is TGCGCCAGCAGCTCCACAGGGGACACGAACACTGAAGCTTTCTTT.

This clone has a single count. The chain joins TRBV11-2 to TRBJ2-5; tentative D call: TRBD1 (6 bases). Trimming removed 5 bases from V and 2 bases from J, with 15 bases in between. Germline assignment: CDR1 SGHAT and CDR2 FQNNGV. The CDR3 is 15 residues long. CDR3 bases: TGTGCCAGCAGCACGTCCGGGACAAGTCAAGAGACCCAGTACTTC. Residues: CASSTSGTSQETQYF.

This chain joins TRBV5-1 and TRBJ2-5; D may be TRBD2 (6 bases). The last part of the DNA fits TRBJ2-7 better; the J call may be wrong. The CDR3 has 15 amino acids. Germline V gives CDR1 SGHRS, CDR2 YFSETQ. The CDR3: CASSPQVGLTYEQYF. CDR3 sequence (DNA): TGCGCCAGCAGCCCACAGGTGGGACTTACCTACGAGCAGTACTTC.

The rearrangement joins TRBV5-1 to TRBJ2-7; possible D gene TRBD1, 6 bases. Per germline, CDR1 SGHRS and CDR2 YFSETQ. This CDR3 comprises 15 residues. Between the trimmed V and J ends, which lost 2 bases and 6 bases, there was a span of 18 bases. CDR3 bases: TGCGCCAGCAGCTTAGAAACGACAGGACGGAGCGAGCAGTACTTC. Its protein is CASSLETTGRSEQYF.

The chain combines TRBV6-5 with TRBJ2-6; no firm D call. In germline, CDR1 is MNHEY, CDR2 SVGAGI. The CDR3 has 15 amino acids. Trimming left V 4 bases short and J 1 base short, with 8 bases between. CDR3 protein: CASSFLRSGANVLTF. In DNA, the CDR3 is TGTGCCAGCAGTTTTCTGAGGTCTGGGGCCAACGTCCTGACTTTC.

The CDR3 DNA follows: TGCAGCGTTGCGGGGGGCTCGGATCCCTACGAGCAGTACTTC. This gives the protein CSVAGGSDPYEQYF. This chain uses TRBV29-1 with TRBJ2-7; a possible D gene is TRBD2 (7 bases). This CDR3 contains 14 residues. The V and J ends lost 4 bases and 2 bases respectively, with 15 bases between them. Germline assignment: CDR1 SQVTM and CDR2 ANQGSEA.

The V gene is TRBV9, the J gene TRBJ2-7, with TRBD2 matching 7 bases. The V gene end was trimmed by 4 bases and the J gene end by 6 bases; junction bases not matched to a gene: 10. In germline, CDR1 is SGDLS, CDR2 YYNGEE. The CDR3 is 14 residues long. The CDR3 here is CASSQRGPPSEQYF. The CDR3 DNA sequence: TGTGCCAGCAGCCAGCGGGGTCCGCCCTCCGAGCAGTACTTC. The entire variable domain, with the rest obtained from reference TRBV9 and TRBJ2-7, is as follows: DSGVTQTPKHLITATGQRVTLRCSPRSGDLSVYWYQQSLDQGLQFLIQYYNGEERAKGNILERFSAQQFPDLHSELNLSSLELGDSALYFCASSQRGPPSEQYFGPGTRLTVT.

The J gene is TRBJ2-1, the V gene TRBV6-6; 10 nucleotides agree with TRBD1. Per germline, CDR1 MNHNY and CDR2 SVGAGI (reference sequence). J gave up 2 bases and V 7 bases, and 5 bases lay outside the gene matches. The CDR3 is 15 residues long. Here the CDR3 reads CASNGQGGPYNEQFF. The CDR3 bases are TGTGCCAGCAACGGACAGGGGGGCCCCTACAATGAGCAGTTCTTC.

The chain employs TRBV30 and TRBJ2-7, with 9 bases identical to TRBD1. This CDR3 region has 14 residues. V shed 5 bases and J 6 bases; nucleotides not matched to a gene: 11. CDR1 is GTSNPN, CDR2 SVGIG, per germline (reference sequence). CDR3 in amino acids: CAWDYQQGASEQYF. For the CDR3, the DNA is TGTGCCTGGGACTACCAACAGGGGGCAAGCGAGCAGTACTTC.

This clone was counted between two and nine times. J is TRBJ1-1 and V is TRBV6-5; no firm D call. V lost 8 bases, J lost 11 bases, and 12 bases lay in between. The length of the CDR3 is 10 residues. Germline V gene sequence: CDR1 MNHEY, CDR2 SVGAGI. CDR3 DNA sequence: TGTGCCAGCGGGCGGGGAATGGCTTTCTTT. Protein sequence: CASGRGMAFF.

This clone has just a few counts. The chain combines TRBV18 with TRBJ1-1; 7 bases align to TRBD1. Per germline, CDR1 KGHSH and CDR2 LQKENI. The CDR3 sequence is 15 residues long. The junction had 6 bases not matched to a gene; V was cut back by 4 bases and J by 1 base. The CDR3: CASSLTGQKNTEAFF. CDR3 sequence (DNA): TGTGCCAGCTCACTAACGGGACAGAAGAACACTGAAGCTTTCTTT.

The rearrangement uses TRBV19 and TRBJ2-1; 8 bases agree with TRBD1. Trimming took 3 bases from V and 6 from J; bases not matched to a gene: 7. The CDR3 sequence is 15 residues long. The germline V gene encodes CDR1 LNHDA and CDR2 SQIVND (reference sequence). DNA of the CDR3: TGTGCCAGTAGTATTTGGACAGGGTTGGTCAATGAGCAGTTCTTC. It codes for CASSIWTGLVNEQFF.

This clone was seen a handful of times. The chain couples TRBV11-2 to TRBJ2-5; 8 bases agree with TRBD1. There are 15 residues in the CDR3. CDR1 is SGHAT and CDR2 is FQNNGV in the germline V gene. V was clipped by 3 bases and J by 2 bases; unmatched bases: 5. CDR3 nucleotide sequence: TGTGCCAGCAGCTTCGGGGACAGGTTACAAGAGACCCAGTACTTC. Protein sequence: CASSFGDRLQETQYF.